This T cell receptor (beta chain) comes out of a study of cytomegalovirus exposure and HLA in healthy donors. Across the whole study: Approximately 190 million T cells yielded 110 million or so unique TCR beta sequences in earlier analysis. Study-level points and caveats: Later findings reportedly placed an Asian-associated ancestry cluster below the roughly 660-donor mean for N-insertions. In a later analysis, V- and J-gene trimming of beta chains associated with a DCLRE1C missense variant, replicated independently.

PCR employed 60 Vbeta and 13 Jbeta primers. Under the authors' procedure: Tens of millions of unique TCR beta chains, some 9.9 million shared, were counted in a later analysis. Profiled with immunoSEQ multiplex PCR; TCRdb holds only in-frame clones, not every one. The V and J calls and clone size come from that table; D and trimming were worked out from the DNA. The sample carries some 150,000 clones, around 81% recorded once. In the case of this clone: Its antigen is undetermined.

The length of the CDR3 is 13 residues. V dropped 8 bases and J dropped 3 bases, with 12 bases sitting between them. The germline gives CDR1 SNHLY, CDR2 FYNNEI. Material: PBMCs. The V call is TRBV2, the J call TRBJ2-3, with D perhaps TRBD2 (5 bases). This sequence was found in a woman between 45 and 65 years old in good health and CMV-seronegative. DNA of the CDR3: TGTGCCAGCGCCCGGGGTGTTACAGATACGCAGTATTTT. Amino acids: CASARGVTDTQYF.